This T cell receptor (beta chain) was captured by sequencing in a study of T-cell memory formation after mild COVID-19. At the level of the study: TCR clustering was largely donor specific.

Employing constant-segment primers, 5'RACE generated TCR alpha and TCR beta cDNA libraries bearing sample barcodes and UMIs. TCRdb reprocessed the 5' RACE reads via MiXCR and lists one record per CDR3 protein. The table includes 470,000 or so distinct CDR3 sequences, about 23% detected once. The CDR3 length is 15 residues. V was cut by 4 bases and J by 4 bases, with 17 bases left in between. Germline loops: CDR1 MNHEY, CDR2 SVGAGI. This clonotype came up many times. The sequence derives from an adult woman who had mild COVID-19 (a few samples of this study predate the infection). Cell type and time point are not known. Sequenced: PBMCs or a T cell subset sorted from them (not recorded which). This sequence joins TRBV6-5 and TRBJ2-7, with a possible D match to TRBD2 (6 bases). The DNA for the CDR3 is TGTGCCAGCAGTTTCGGGCAGGAGGGTCCGTACGAGCAGTACTTC. It translates to CASSFGQEGPYEQYF.